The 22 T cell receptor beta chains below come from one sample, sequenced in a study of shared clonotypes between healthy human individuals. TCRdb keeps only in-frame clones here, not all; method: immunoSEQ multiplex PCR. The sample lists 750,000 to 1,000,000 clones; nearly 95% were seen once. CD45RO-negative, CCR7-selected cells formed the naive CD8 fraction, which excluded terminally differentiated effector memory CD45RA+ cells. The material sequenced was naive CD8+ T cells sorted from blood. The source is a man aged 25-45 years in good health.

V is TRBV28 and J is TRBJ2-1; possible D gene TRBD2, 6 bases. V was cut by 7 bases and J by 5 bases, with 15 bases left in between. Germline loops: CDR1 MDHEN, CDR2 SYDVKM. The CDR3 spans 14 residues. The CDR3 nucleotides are TGTGCCAGCAACTCGGGACTGTTAAACAATGAGCAGTTCTTC. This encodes CASNSGLLNNEQFF. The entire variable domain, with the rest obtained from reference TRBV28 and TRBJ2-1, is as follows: DVKVTQSSRYLVKRTGEKVFLECVQDMDHENMFWYRQDPGLGLRLIYFSYDVKMKEKGDIPEGYSVSREKKERFSLILESASTNQTSMYLCASNSGLLNNEQFFGPGTRLTVL.

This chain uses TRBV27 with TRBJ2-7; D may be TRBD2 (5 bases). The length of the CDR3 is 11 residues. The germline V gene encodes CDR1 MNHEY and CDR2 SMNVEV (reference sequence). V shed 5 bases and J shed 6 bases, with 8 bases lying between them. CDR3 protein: CASSTGFEQYF. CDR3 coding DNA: TGTGCCAGCAGTACGGGGTTCGAGCAGTACTTC.

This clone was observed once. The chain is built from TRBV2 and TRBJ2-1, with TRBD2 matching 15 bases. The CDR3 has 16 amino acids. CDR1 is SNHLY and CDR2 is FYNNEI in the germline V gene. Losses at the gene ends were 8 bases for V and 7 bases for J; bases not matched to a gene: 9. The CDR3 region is CASYKKGLAGGNEQFF. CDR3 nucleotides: TGTGCCAGCTATAAAAAGGGACTAGCGGGAGGAAATGAGCAGTTCTTC.

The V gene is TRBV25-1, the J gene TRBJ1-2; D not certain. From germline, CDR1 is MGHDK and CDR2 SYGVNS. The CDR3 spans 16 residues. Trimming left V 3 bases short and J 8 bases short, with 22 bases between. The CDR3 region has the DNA TGTGCCAGCAGTGAGTTCGCGTCAGGCGGTTTAGGGGGCTACACCTTC. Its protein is CASSEFASGGLGGYTF.

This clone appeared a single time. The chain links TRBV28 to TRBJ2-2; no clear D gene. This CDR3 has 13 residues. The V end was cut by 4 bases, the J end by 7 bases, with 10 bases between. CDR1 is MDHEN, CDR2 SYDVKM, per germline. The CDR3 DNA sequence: TGTGCCAGCAGTTCAGGTTATAGCGGGGAGCTGTTTTTT. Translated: CASSSGYSGELFF. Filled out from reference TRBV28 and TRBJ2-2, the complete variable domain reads DVKVTQSSRYLVKRTGEKVFLECVQDMDHENMFWYRQDPGLGLRLIYFSYDVKMKEKGDIPEGYSVSREKKERFSLILESASTNQTSMYLCASSSGYSGELFFGEGSRLTVL.

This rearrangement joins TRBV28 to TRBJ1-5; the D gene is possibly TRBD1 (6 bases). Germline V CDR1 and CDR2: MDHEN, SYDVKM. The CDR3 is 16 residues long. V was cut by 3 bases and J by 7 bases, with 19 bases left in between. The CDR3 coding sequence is TGTGCCAGCAGTTTCGGGACAAAACTAAATTTCCAGCCCCAGCATTTT. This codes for CASSFGTKLNFQPQHF.

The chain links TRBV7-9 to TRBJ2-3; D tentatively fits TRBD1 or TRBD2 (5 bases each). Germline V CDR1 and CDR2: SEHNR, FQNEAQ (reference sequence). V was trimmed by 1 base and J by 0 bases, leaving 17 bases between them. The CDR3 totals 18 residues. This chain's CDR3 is CASSLGGWPSTSTDTQYF. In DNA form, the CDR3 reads TGTGCCAGCAGCTTAGGGGGGTGGCCGTCGACGAGCACAGATACGCAGTATTTT. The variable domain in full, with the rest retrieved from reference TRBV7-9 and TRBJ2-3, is DTGVSQNPRHKITKRGQNVTFRCDPISEHNRLYWYRQTLGQGPEFLTYFQNEAQLEKSRLLSDRFSAERPKGSFSTLEIQRTEQGDSAMYLCASSLGGWPSTSTDTQYFGPGTRLTVL.

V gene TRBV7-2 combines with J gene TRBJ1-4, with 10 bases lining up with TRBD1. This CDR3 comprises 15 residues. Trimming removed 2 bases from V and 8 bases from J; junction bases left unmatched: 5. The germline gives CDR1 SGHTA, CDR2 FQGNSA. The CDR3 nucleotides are TGTGCCAGCAGCTTAACCGGGACAGGGGCGGAAAAACTGTTTTTT. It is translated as CASSLTGTGAEKLFF.

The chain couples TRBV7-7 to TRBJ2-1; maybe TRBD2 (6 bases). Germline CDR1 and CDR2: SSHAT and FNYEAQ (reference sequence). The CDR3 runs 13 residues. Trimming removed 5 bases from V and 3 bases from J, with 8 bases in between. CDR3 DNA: TGTGCCAGCAGCGTGGACTACTACAATGAGCAGTTCTTC. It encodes CASSVDYYNEQFF. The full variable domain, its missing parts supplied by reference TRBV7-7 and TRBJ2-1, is GAGVSQSPRYKVTKRGQDVTLRCDPISSHATLYWYQQALGQGPEFLTYFNYEAQPDKSGLPSDRFSAERPEGSISTLTIQRTEQRDSAMYRCASSVDYYNEQFFGPGTRLTVL.

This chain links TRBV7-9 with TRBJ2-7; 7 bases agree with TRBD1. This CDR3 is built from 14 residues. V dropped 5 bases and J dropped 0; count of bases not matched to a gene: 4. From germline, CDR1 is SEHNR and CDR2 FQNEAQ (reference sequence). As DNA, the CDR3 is TGTGCCAGCAGCAAGACAGGGCCCTCCTACGAGCAGTACTTC. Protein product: CASSKTGPSYEQYF.

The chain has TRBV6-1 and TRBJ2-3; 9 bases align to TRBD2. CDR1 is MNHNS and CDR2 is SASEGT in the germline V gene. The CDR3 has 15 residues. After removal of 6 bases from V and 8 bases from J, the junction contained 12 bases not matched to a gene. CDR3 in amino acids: CASSAEGGRGGTQYF. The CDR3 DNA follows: TGTGCCAGCAGCGCAGAAGGCGGGAGGGGAGGTACGCAGTATTTT.

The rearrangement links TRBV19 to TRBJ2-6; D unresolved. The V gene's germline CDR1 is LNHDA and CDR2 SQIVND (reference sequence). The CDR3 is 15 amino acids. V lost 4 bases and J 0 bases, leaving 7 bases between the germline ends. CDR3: CASSTLPSGANVLTF. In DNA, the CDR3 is TGTGCCAGTAGTACACTGCCCTCTGGGGCCAACGTCCTGACTTTC.

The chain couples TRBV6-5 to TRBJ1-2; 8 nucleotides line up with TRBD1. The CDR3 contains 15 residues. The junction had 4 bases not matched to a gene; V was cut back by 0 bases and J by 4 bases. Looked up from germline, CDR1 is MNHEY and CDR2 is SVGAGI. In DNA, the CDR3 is TGTGCCAGCAGTTACTCGTTGACAGGGGTCTATGGCTACACCTTC. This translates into CASSYSLTGVYGYTF.

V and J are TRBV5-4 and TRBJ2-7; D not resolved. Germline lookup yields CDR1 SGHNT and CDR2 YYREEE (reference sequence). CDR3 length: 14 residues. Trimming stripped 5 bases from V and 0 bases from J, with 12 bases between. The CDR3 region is CASSQASNSYEQYF. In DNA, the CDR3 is TGTGCCAGCAGTCAGGCCTCGAACTCCTACGAGCAGTACTTC.

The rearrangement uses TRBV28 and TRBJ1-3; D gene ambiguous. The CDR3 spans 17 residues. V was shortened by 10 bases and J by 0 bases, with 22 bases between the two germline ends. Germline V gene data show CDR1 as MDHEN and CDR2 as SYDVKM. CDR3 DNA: TGTGCCACCAGACCGGGCCGGATAAAGAGCTCTGGAAACACCATATATTTT. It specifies CATRPGRIKSSGNTIYF.

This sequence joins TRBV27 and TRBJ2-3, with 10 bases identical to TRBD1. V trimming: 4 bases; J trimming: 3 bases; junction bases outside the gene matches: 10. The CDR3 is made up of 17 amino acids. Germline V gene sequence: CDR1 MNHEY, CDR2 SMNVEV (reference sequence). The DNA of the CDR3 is TGTGCCAGCAGTTCAGCGGGACAGGGGATGGTTACAGATACGCAGTATTTT. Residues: CASSSAGQGMVTDTQYF.

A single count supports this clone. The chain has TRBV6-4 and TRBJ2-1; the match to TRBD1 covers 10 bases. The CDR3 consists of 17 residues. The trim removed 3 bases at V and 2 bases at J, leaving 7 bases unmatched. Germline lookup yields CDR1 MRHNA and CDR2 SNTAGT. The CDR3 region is CASSESPGQGPYNEQFF. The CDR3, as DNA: TGTGCCAGCAGTGAGTCCCCGGGACAGGGGCCCTACAATGAGCAGTTCTTC.

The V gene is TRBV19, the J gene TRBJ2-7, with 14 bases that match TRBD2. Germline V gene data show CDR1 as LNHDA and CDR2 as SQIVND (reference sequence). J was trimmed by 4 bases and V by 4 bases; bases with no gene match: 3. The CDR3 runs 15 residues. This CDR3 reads CASSKGLAGGYEQYF. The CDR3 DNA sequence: TGTGCCAGTAGTAAAGGACTAGCGGGAGGATACGAGCAGTACTTC. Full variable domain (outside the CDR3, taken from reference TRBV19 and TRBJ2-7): DGGITQSPKYLFRKEGQNVTLSCEQNLNHDAMYWYRQDPGQGLRLIYYSQIVNDFQKGDIAEGYSVSREKKESFPLTVTSAQKNPTAFYLCASSKGLAGGYEQYFGPGTRLTVT.

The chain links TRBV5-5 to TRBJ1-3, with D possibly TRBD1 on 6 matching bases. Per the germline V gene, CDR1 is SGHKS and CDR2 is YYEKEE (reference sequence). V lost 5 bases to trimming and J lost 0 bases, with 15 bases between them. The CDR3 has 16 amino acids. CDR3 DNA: TGTGCCAGCAGACGCGGACAGTCGAACTCTGGAAACACCATATATTTT. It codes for CASRRGQSNSGNTIYF.

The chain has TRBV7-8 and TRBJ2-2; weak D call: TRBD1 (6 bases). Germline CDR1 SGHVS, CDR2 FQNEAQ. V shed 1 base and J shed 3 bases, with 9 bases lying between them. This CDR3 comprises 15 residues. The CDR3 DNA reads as TGTGCCAGCAGCTTAGTTCCAGGGGACACCGGGGAGCTGTTTTTT. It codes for CASSLVPGDTGELFF.

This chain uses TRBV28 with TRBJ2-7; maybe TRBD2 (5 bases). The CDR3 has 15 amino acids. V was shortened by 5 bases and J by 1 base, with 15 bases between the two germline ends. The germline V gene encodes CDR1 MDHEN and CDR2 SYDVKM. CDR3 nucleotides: TGTGCCAGCAGTCCAAGGACTTATCTTTCCTACGAGCAGTACTTC. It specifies CASSPRTYLSYEQYF.

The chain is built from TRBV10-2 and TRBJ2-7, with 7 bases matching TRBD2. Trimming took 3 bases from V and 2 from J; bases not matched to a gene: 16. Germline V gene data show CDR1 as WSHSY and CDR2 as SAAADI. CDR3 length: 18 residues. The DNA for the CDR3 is TGCGCCAGCAGTGAAACCCTTACGGGAGGCTTCCCCGCCTACGAGCAGTACTTC. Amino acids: CASSETLTGGFPAYEQYF.